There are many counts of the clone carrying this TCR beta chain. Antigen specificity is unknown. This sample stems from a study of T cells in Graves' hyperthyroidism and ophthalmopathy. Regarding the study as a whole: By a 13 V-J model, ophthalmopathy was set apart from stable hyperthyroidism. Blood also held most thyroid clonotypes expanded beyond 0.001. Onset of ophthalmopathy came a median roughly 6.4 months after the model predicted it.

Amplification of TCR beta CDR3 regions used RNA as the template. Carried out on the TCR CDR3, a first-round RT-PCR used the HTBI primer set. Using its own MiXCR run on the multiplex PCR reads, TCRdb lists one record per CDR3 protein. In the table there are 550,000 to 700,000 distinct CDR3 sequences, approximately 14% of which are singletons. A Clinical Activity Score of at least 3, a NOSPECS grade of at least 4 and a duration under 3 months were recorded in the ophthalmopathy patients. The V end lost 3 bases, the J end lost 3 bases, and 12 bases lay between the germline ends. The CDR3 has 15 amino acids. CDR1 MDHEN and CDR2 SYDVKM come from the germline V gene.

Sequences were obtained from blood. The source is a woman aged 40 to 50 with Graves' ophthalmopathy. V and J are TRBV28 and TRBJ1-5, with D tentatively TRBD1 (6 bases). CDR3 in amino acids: CASSLRGSFNQPQHF. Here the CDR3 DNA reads TGTGCCAGCAGTTTGAGGGGGTCGTTCAATCAGCCCCAGCATTTT.